The following is a T cell receptor (beta chain) sequence with its context. Generated by immunoSEQ multiplex PCR, the TCRdb table keeps only in-frame clones and is missing some. This table has about 1.1 million clones, 70% to 85% appearing once. Germline V gives CDR1 KGHSH, CDR2 LQKENI. V was pared by 2 bases and J by 6 bases, with 5 bases of the junction left unmatched. The CDR3 is made up of 14 amino acids. This sample is part of a study of shared clonotypes between healthy human individuals. The chain links TRBV18 to TRBJ1-2; 8 bases are shared with TRBD1. The sequencing input was memory CD4+ T cells from PBMCs. The subset was: CD45RA-negative fraction. The source is a man in his late teens or twenties in good health. Some clones in this sample may be carry-over from other donors' samples. CDR3: CASSPTAQGDGYTF. DNA for the CDR3: TGTGCCAGCTCACCAACAGCACAGGGGGATGGCTACACCTTC.